This passage covers 5 T cell receptor beta chains from one sample sequenced in a study of technical replicates of blood from a few donors (dated by TCRdb to about 2017). Library generation was performed with the immunoSEQ multiplex PCR assay. TCRdb obtained this table from immuneACCESS and retained in-frame rearrangements with V and J assigned. These tables miss some clones; where compared with another copy, unresolved V genes account for less than half of the shortfall, and the remainder is unexplained. Recorded for this sample are fewer than 85,000 clones; 90% to 95% of them occurred a single time. Roughly 0.25% of the sample lies in the top ten. What was sequenced was T cells isolated from PBMCs. The receptors come from a human donor in good health.

V gene TRBV2 combines with J gene TRBJ1-5; 9 nucleotides align to TRBD1. This CDR3 region has 15 residues. Germline V gene lookup returns CDR1 SNHLY and CDR2 FYNNEI. J was trimmed by 6 bases and V by 4 bases; bases with no gene match: 7. The CDR3 DNA follows: TGTGCCAGCAGTGCTAGGACAGGGGTGAGTCAGCCCCAGCATTTT. Amino acids: CASSARTGVSQPQHF. Full variable domain (outside the CDR3, taken from reference TRBV2 and TRBJ1-5): EPEVTQTPSHQVTQMGQEVILRCVPISNHLYFYWYRQILGQKVEFLVSFYNNEISEKSEIFDDQFSVERPDGSNFTLKIRSTKLEDSAMYFCASSARTGVSQPQHFGDGTRLSIL.

The sample holds one count of this clone. The rearrangement joins TRBV10-3 to TRBJ2-5, with 7 positions matching TRBD1. Unmatched junction bases numbered 7, after V lost 3 bases and J lost 0 bases. The CDR3 has 16 residues. Germline V gives CDR1 ENHRY, CDR2 SYGVKD. The CDR3, as DNA: TGTGCCATCAGTGACCGCCAGGGGGAGTACCAAGAGACCCAGTACTTC. It translates to CAISDRQGEYQETQYF.

V and J are TRBV19 and TRBJ1-1; D may be TRBD1 (6 bases). The germline CDR1 and CDR2 sequences are LNHDA and SQIVND (reference sequence). V lost 2 bases, J lost 7 bases, and 11 bases lay in between. The CDR3 is made up of 13 amino acids. As DNA, the CDR3 is TGTGCCAGTAGTATAAGGGGGAAGGATGAAGCTTTCTTT. This translates into CASSIRGKDEAFF.

This chain connects TRBV5-1 to TRBJ2-5; D unresolved. Trimming left V 1 base short and J 3 bases short, with 13 bases between. The germline V gene has CDR1 SGHRS and CDR2 YFSETQ. This CDR3 has 15 amino acids. CDR3 region: CASSLYPNREETQYF. For the CDR3, the DNA is TGCGCCAGCAGCTTGTACCCCAATCGGGAAGAGACCCAGTACTTC.

The genes are TRBV19 and TRBJ1-2; perhaps TRBD1 as D (5 bases). V was cut by 1 base and J by 4 bases, with 7 bases left in between. Per the germline V gene, CDR1 is LNHDA and CDR2 is SQIVND (reference sequence). The CDR3 loop spans 13 amino acids. The CDR3 protein is CASSIGGGYGYTF. CDR3 nucleotide sequence: TGTGCCAGTAGTATAGGCGGGGGCTATGGCTACACCTTC.